This T cell receptor (beta chain) derives from a study of shared clonotypes between healthy human individuals. General study results and limits: Non-shared clonotypes were found to have lower generation probabilities than the clonotypes that were shared by all four of the sorted-subset donors.

Worth noting for this clone: Its antigen is undetermined.

Donors, without exception, were Caucasian adults residing in Nashville, Tennessee. Evenly divided among several immunoSEQ plates was the genomic DNA of each subset. Profiled with immunoSEQ multiplex PCR; TCRdb holds only in-frame clones, not every one. Altogether a few million clones are present, 90% to 96% being singletons, with the ten largest covering approximately 0.13%. The receptor's source is a man younger than 35 in good health. Sequencing used naive CD4+ T cells sorted from blood. Subset defined: CD45RA+ positively selected.

The CDR3 sequence is CASRGQGSTSYEQYF. In DNA form, the CDR3 reads TGTGCCAGCAGGGGACAGGGGAGTACATCCTACGAGCAGTACTTC. The genes are TRBV27 and TRBJ2-7; TRBD1 agrees at 10 bases. V dropped 6 bases and J dropped 1; count of bases not matched to a gene: 6. This CDR3 has 15 residues. CDR1 and CDR2 from the germline V gene are MNHEY and SMNVEV (reference sequence).